This TCR beta chain appears in the sequencing data of a study of shared clonotypes between healthy human individuals (dated by TCRdb to the early 2020s). Background on the whole study: The cohort included three men and a couple of women between 18 and 49 years of age. To estimate repertoire size and how much clonotype sharing occurs between individuals, the study deeply sequenced the blood TCR repertoires of five healthy adults. Leukapheresis yielded between about 0.9 and 9.5 billion PBMCs per donor. To increase sequencing depth and limit assay-specific biases, different laboratories used diverse techniques to prepare libraries and sequence TCR repertoires. For each donor, CD4 naive and CD4 memory were each run on three plates, CD8 naive on two plates, and CD8 memory on one plate.

Using the deep immunoSEQ assay, multiplex PCR amplified TCR CDR3 regions from genomic DNA. Extracted genomic DNA from each cell subset was distributed evenly across all wells of several immunoSEQ 96-well plates, and each plate was treated as a replicate. For sorted subsets, each replicate PCR was loaded with approximately 200 ng genomic DNA, equivalent to roughly 30,000 T cell genomes. Purified libraries were quantified with a Qubit 3.0 fluorometer, sized on a Bioanalyzer 2100, and re-quantified with the KAPA Library Quantification kit. Every immunoSEQ 96-well plate was sequenced on a separate single-read 150-cycle Illumina NextSeq 550 flow cell. Per the authors' processing: Because only junctional sequences without quality scores were contained in the immunoSEQ output, filtering matching that applied to full-length reads could not be performed. To assign V/J genes and CDR3, sequences were annotated using PyIR, a Python wrapper for IgBLAST v1.9, with IMGT germline references. Reads with weak V/J assignments (E-value above 1e-6), missing CDR3, stop codons, out-of-frame junctions, or ambiguous translated residues were removed. V3J clonotypes were defined as sequences sharing an identical inferred V gene, J gene, and CDR3 amino acid sequence. Percentage overlap between repertoires was calculated by dividing the number of shared unique clonotypes by the size of the smaller repertoire. Richness of each repertoire was evaluated using RTK rarefaction, the Chao1 estimator, and Recon v2.1 estimates of unobserved clonotypes. OLGA was used to compute generation probabilities for all TCRbeta clonotypes that the gDNA method yielded from several donors. The table comes from immuneACCESS by way of TCRdb, which keeps in-frame sequences with V and J called. Part of the clones is missing from these tables; in studies checked, under half for an unresolved V gene and the rest for unknown reasons. The V and J calls and clone size come from that table; D and trimming were worked out from the DNA. This sample lists about 2.3 million clones; approximately 90% were detected once. The ten largest clones add up to 0.37% of the sample.

This clone came up once. Its target antigen remains unknown. Base qualities were left out, and no much larger clone turns up one base away. The cysteine opens and the phenylalanine closes a CDR3 of 14 amino acids. Only the CDR3 region is kept as DNA, spanning 42 bases read in frame from base 1. Trimming removed 3 bases from V and 1 base from J; the gene matches leave 1 base unexplained. From the germline V gene (reference sequence), CDR1 is SGHAT and CDR2 is FQDESV. The donors were healthy, HIV-negative adults who had no recently reported acute infections or vaccinations. Only Caucasian adults living in Nashville, Tennessee, USA were represented among the donors. CD4+ T cells were enriched by magnetic negative selection, after which naive cells were positively selected on CD45RA and the negative fraction was taken as the memory subset. Blood was collected by leukapheresis, and PBMCs were isolated by Ficoll-Histopaque density gradient centrifugation and then cryopreserved in liquid nitrogen vapor phase. Analytical flow cytometry was used to check the purity and quantity of every magnetically sorted T cell population. Genomic DNA was isolated from every sorted fraction and measured by UV absorbance on a Nanodrop 2000c.

The full study reports these points: Pairwise subsampling indicated that sequencing depth was expected to affect the degree of clonotype sharing among donors. When four donors were compared, the shared fraction of clonotypes was around 5.1% for naive CD4, roughly 3.3% for naive CD8, roughly 2.5% for memory CD4, and around 0.37% for memory CD8. The genetic and exposure-history diversity represented was limited by the small number of donors. Higher generation probabilities were observed for clonotypes shared by all four sorted-subset donors than for non-shared clonotypes. Incomplete sequencing was indicated by rarefaction of sorted-subset datasets, despite the large sequencing depth. Naive subsets generally had larger estimated clonotype richness than memory subsets did. Sampling was limited to blood, and TCR repertoires in tissue likely differ from TCR repertoires in blood.

The chain joins TRBV11-1 to TRBJ2-5; 8 of the junction bases match TRBD1. Sequenced input: naive CD4+ T cells from PBMCs. According to the study, the label for this sample's cell subset or site signals: CD45RA+ positively selected. The source is a man younger than 30 in good health. Some clones in this sample may be carry-over from other donors' samples. The CDR3 loop reads CASSFTGGQETQYF. In nucleotide form, the sequence is TGTGCCAGCAGCTTTACAGGGGGCCAAGAGACCCAGTACTTC.